The 32 T cell receptor beta chains given below trace back to one sample, sequenced in a study of T-cell reconstitution after alpha-beta-depleted transplantation in children. The authors prepared the TCRbeta library with unique molecular identifiers. MiXCR, run by TCRdb on the PCR reads, gives a single entry per CDR3 protein. Among roughly 220,000 distinct CDR3 sequences listed, around 9.2% were seen once. Specimen: PBMCs, mostly from graft donor cells, collected 360 days after TCRalphabeta/CD19-depleted stem cell transplant. All receptors derive from a male patient between 2 and 9 years old who had a stem cell transplant for acute myeloid leukemia, so the T cells may come from the graft donor.

This clonotype was seen only a few times. The chain employs TRBV3-1 and TRBJ2-3, with D perhaps TRBD2 (6 bases). V gave up 6 bases and J gave up 2 bases, with 12 bases separating them. Per germline, CDR1 LGHDT and CDR2 YNNKEL (reference sequence). The CDR3 has 14 amino acids. The CDR3 bases are TGTGCCAGCAGAGGGACTTTAAACACAGATACGCAGTATTTT. The encoded protein is CASRGTLNTDTQYF.

This clonotype was picked up many times. This chain links TRBV7-9 with TRBJ1-4; 7 nucleotides line up with TRBD1. With V trimmed by 4 bases and J by 6 bases, 8 bases remained unmatched. Germline V gene lookup returns CDR1 SEHNR and CDR2 FQNEAQ (reference sequence). This CDR3 spans 15 amino acids. CDR3 protein: CASSSTGRRDEKLFF. CDR3 sequence (DNA): TGTGCCAGCAGCTCGACAGGGAGGAGGGATGAAAAACTGTTTTTT.

There are a few counts of this clonotype. The J gene is TRBJ1-5, the V gene TRBV20-1; D may be TRBD1 (6 bases). Trimming removed 3 bases from V and 6 bases from J, with 18 bases in between. CDR1 and CDR2 from the germline V gene are DFQATT and SNEGSKA (reference sequence). The CDR3 extends over 15 amino acids. CDR3 region: CSASRAGVLGQPQHF. In nucleotides, the CDR3 is TGCAGTGCTAGTCGGGCAGGGGTTCTCGGTCAGCCCCAGCATTTT.

At least ten counts were recorded for this clonotype. The V and J genes are TRBV5-1 and TRBJ2-1; 7 positions agree with TRBD1. Germline CDR1 reads SGHRS; CDR2 reads YFSETQ. The CDR3 contains 15 residues. V lost 0 bases, J lost 3 bases, and 3 bases stayed unmatched. The CDR3 region is CASSLEGAFYNEQFF. The CDR3 DNA follows: TGCGCCAGCAGCTTGGAGGGGGCCTTCTACAATGAGCAGTTCTTC.

This clonotype was counted at least ten times. The V gene is TRBV5-1, the J gene TRBJ1-1; the match to TRBD1 covers 9 bases. CDR3 length: 17 residues. V shed 2 bases, J shed 1 base, and the junction held 9 bases outside the gene matches. The germline V gene encodes CDR1 SGHRS and CDR2 YFSETQ. The CDR3: CASSFVGMGQGNTEAFF. CDR3 nucleotide sequence: TGCGCCAGCAGCTTCGTGGGAATGGGACAGGGGAACACTGAAGCTTTCTTT.

Notes on this clonotype: A read error may explain this, as a much larger clone is one base away. The CDR3 DNA reads as TGTGCCAGCAGCTTAGAGGACACTGAAGCTTTCTTT. Amino acid sequence: CASSLEDTEAFF. The chain combines TRBV7-2 with TRBJ1-1, with D uncertain. The V end was cut by 1 base, the J end by 3 bases, with 3 bases between. CDR1 and CDR2 from the germline V gene are SGHTA and FQGNSA. The CDR3 runs 12 residues.

At least ten counts were recorded for this clonotype. The chain combines TRBV20-1 with TRBJ2-1, with 7 bases fitting TRBD2. This CDR3 has 15 residues. V shed 3 bases, J shed 7 bases, and the junction held 12 bases outside the gene matches. Germline V gene lookup returns CDR1 DFQATT and CDR2 SNEGSKA (reference sequence). CDR3 bases: TGCAGTGCTAGCCGACCCAGCGGGATCGGGAATGAGCAGTTCTTC. Translation: CSASRPSGIGNEQFF.

This clonotype was observed a few times. The V gene is TRBV12-3 or TRBV12-4, the J gene TRBJ2-6; 10 bases map to TRBD2. J gave up 0 bases and V 5 bases, and 7 bases lay outside the gene matches. CDR3 size: 18 residues. The chain's CDR3 is CASSPISGRLSGANVLTF. Written as DNA, the CDR3 is TGTGCCAGCAGTCCCATTAGCGGGAGGCTCTCTGGGGCCAACGTCCTGACTTTC.

The chain is built from TRBV9 and TRBJ2-1, with D tentatively TRBD2 (6 bases). CDR1 and CDR2 (germline): SGDLS, YYNGEE. Trimming shortened V by 0 bases and J by 7 bases, and 20 bases separated the two germline ends. The CDR3 loop spans 17 amino acids. Here the CDR3 reads CASSVGGRATRENEQFF. CDR3 sequence (DNA): TGTGCCAGCAGCGTAGGAGGAAGGGCAACCCGGGAGAATGAGCAGTTCTTC. Full variable domain (rest looked up from reference TRBV9 and TRBJ2-1): DSGVTQTPKHLITATGQRVTLRCSPRSGDLSVYWYQQSLDQGLQFLIQYYNGEERAKGNILERFSAQQFPDLHSELNLSSLELGDSALYFCASSVGGRATRENEQFFGPGTRLTVL.

The chain links TRBV4-1 to TRBJ1-1; weak D call: TRBD1 (6 bases). The CDR3 consists of 14 residues. V dropped 2 bases and J dropped 1 base, with 8 bases sitting between them. Germline V gene lookup returns CDR1 MGHRA and CDR2 YSYEKL. The CDR3 region has the DNA TGCGCCAGCAGCCAACCGGACAGGAACACTGAAGCTTTCTTT. Translated, it gives CASSQPDRNTEAFF.

This clonotype has ten or more counts. The chain carries TRBV4-1 and TRBJ2-3; 9 bases agree with TRBD1. Germline CDR1 MGHRA, CDR2 YSYEKL. Trimming cost V 2 bases and J 2 bases; bases outside gene matches: 20. The CDR3 runs 21 residues. The CDR3 protein is CASSQFITGTGPILHTDTQYF. The CDR3 coding sequence is TGCGCCAGCAGCCAATTTATTACCGGGACAGGGCCAATACTCCACACAGATACGCAGTATTTT.

The chain joins TRBV5-1 to TRBJ2-1; 12 positions agree with TRBD1. From germline, CDR1 is SGHRS and CDR2 YFSETQ. The CDR3 extends over 15 amino acids. V shed 4 bases and J 8 bases; nucleotides not matched to a gene: 7. The CDR3 nucleotides read TGCGCCAGCAGCCCCGGGACAGGGGGCAGGGATGAGCAGTTCTTC. Amino acid sequence: CASSPGTGGRDEQFF.

This clonotype has a count of ten or more. The chain carries TRBV29-1 and TRBJ2-5, with no clear D. V shed 7 bases and J shed 0 bases, with 6 bases lying between them. Germline values: CDR1 SQVTM, CDR2 ANQGSEA. The CDR3 length is 11 residues. In nucleotides, the CDR3 is TGCAGCGGAAACTACCAAGAGACCCAGTACTTC. Its protein is CSGNYQETQYF.

This clonotype was seen repeatedly, ten times or more. The chain uses TRBV7-2 and TRBJ1-1; TRBD1 is a possible D gene (6 bases). CDR1 is SGHTA, CDR2 FQGNSA, per germline. V was clipped by 5 bases and J by 1 base, with 11 bases between them. The CDR3 length is 14 residues. CDR3 DNA sequence: TGTGCCAGCAGCATACAGGGTAGGAACACTGAAGCTTTCTTT. Its translation: CASSIQGRNTEAFF.

The chain employs TRBV7-8 and TRBJ2-6; no reliable D call. This CDR3 has 16 amino acids. The germline V gene has CDR1 SGHVS and CDR2 FQNEAQ. V was trimmed by 4 bases and J by 0 bases, leaving 10 bases between them. The CDR3 region has the DNA TGTGCCAGCAGCTACGATACACCCTCTGGGGCCAACGTCCTGACTTTC. Translating gives CASSYDTPSGANVLTF. The whole variable domain, filled in from reference TRBV7-8 and TRBJ2-6, reads GAGVSQSPRYKVAKRGQDVALRCDPISGHVSLFWYQQALGQGPEFLTYFQNEAQLDKSGLPSDRFFAERPEGSVSTLKIQRTQQEDSAVYLCASSYDTPSGANVLTFGAGSRLTVL.

A few counts support this clonotype. This chain connects TRBV20-1 to TRBJ1-5; 8 nucleotides match TRBD1. V dropped 3 bases and J dropped 7; count of bases not matched to a gene: 5. Germline V gene lookup returns CDR1 DFQATT and CDR2 SNEGSKA (reference sequence). This CDR3 is 13 amino acids long. CDR3 protein: CSASDRGRQPQHF. In DNA, the CDR3 is TGCAGTGCTAGCGACAGGGGCCGGCAGCCCCAGCATTTT.

The chain recombines TRBV6-5 with TRBJ2-7, with D perhaps given as TRBD1 or TRBD2 (6 bases each). The V end lost 0 bases, the J end lost 7 bases, and 13 bases lay between the germline ends. Germline CDR1 MNHEY, CDR2 SVGAGI. CDR3 size: 14 residues. In DNA, the CDR3 is TGTGCCAGCAGTTACTCGGGGGGCGCGGGAGAGCAGTACTTC. Its translation is CASSYSGGAGEQYF.

The chain carries TRBV20-1 and TRBJ2-3, with 10 nucleotides matching TRBD2. This CDR3 has 14 amino acids. V lost 6 bases, J lost 5 bases, and 8 bases stayed unmatched. The germline V gene encodes CDR1 DFQATT and CDR2 SNEGSKA (reference sequence). CDR3 sequence: CSATGTSEGDTQYF. The DNA for the CDR3 is TGCAGTGCGACCGGGACTAGCGAGGGAGATACGCAGTATTTT.

This chain links TRBV20-1 with TRBJ2-3, with unresolved D. This CDR3 contains 14 residues. V lost 0 bases, J lost 1 base, and 8 bases lay in between. Germline V gives CDR1 DFQATT, CDR2 SNEGSKA (reference sequence). The CDR3 nucleotides read TGCAGTGCTAGAGATGCTTTCCGCACAGATACGCAGTATTTT. Residues: CSARDAFRTDTQYF.

The CDR3 DNA reads TGTGCCAGCAGTACCGCACAGGGGCGTATCAACTATGGCTACACCTTC. As protein: CASSTAQGRINYGYTF. The J gene is TRBJ1-2, the V gene TRBV12-3 or TRBV12-4, with 7 nucleotides matching TRBD1. Trimming removed 5 bases from V and 2 bases from J; junction bases left unmatched: 11. There are 16 residues in the CDR3.

This clonotype was seen ten or more times. V gene TRBV20-1 combines with J gene TRBJ2-7; D unclear. CDR1 is DFQATT, CDR2 SNEGSKA, per germline (reference sequence). CDR3 length: 14 residues. V was trimmed by 1 base and J by 2 bases, leaving 12 bases between them. In nucleotides, the CDR3 is TGCAGTGCTAGAGGATCATCAGAGGCCTACGAGCAGTACTTC. It is translated as CSARGSSEAYEQYF.

The chain carries TRBV28 and TRBJ1-2; D gene unclear. Germline lookup yields CDR1 MDHEN and CDR2 SYDVKM. This CDR3 is 11 amino acids long. Trimming pared 3 bases from V and 7 bases from J, leaving 6 bases between. The CDR3 DNA reads TGTGCCAGCAGTTTCAGTTTTGGCTACACCTTC. Protein sequence: CASSFSFGYTF.

The sample holds many counts of this clonotype. This sequence joins TRBV28 and TRBJ1-2; the match to TRBD1 covers 7 bases. The CDR3 has 17 residues. V gave up 2 bases and J gave up 0 bases; unmatched junction bases: 9. CDR1 and CDR2 (germline): MDHEN, SYDVKM. The CDR3 protein is CASSLVIGGQANYGYTF. DNA of the CDR3: TGTGCCAGCAGTTTAGTCATAGGGGGCCAAGCTAACTATGGCTACACCTTC.

This clonotype was seen ten or more times. This chain uses TRBV28 with TRBJ2-3; D unclear. Trimming removed 2 bases at V and 6 bases at J, with 12 bases between. The CDR3 loop spans 14 amino acids. The germline gives CDR1 MDHEN, CDR2 SYDVKM. The CDR3, as DNA: TGTGCCAGCAGTTTAAATCACCCCGGGGATACGCAGTATTTT. Translated: CASSLNHPGDTQYF.

This clonotype was detected only a few times. The chain links TRBV20-1 to TRBJ2-7, with TRBD2 matching 9 bases. This CDR3 is built from 13 residues. Germline assignment: CDR1 DFQATT and CDR2 SNEGSKA (reference sequence). With V trimmed by 3 bases and J by 6 bases, 6 bases remained unmatched. Here the CDR3 reads CSARISGRGEQYF. DNA for the CDR3: TGCAGTGCTAGGATTAGCGGGAGAGGCGAGCAGTACTTC.

This clonotype was counted only a few times. V and J are TRBV5-4 and TRBJ2-2; D might be TRBD2 (5 bases). From germline, CDR1 is SGHNT and CDR2 YYREEE (reference sequence). V was trimmed by 4 bases and J by 2 bases, leaving 15 bases between them. This CDR3 contains 16 residues. CDR3 nucleotides: TGTGCCAGCAGCGTGGCGCGGGTGATAAACACCGGGGAGCTGTTTTTT. The encoded protein is CASSVARVINTGELFF.

Comments on this clonotype: At one end the junction does not follow the germline gene, possibly because of a read error. The chain couples TRBV7-7 to TRBJ2-5; a possible D gene is TRBD2 (6 bases). The CDR3 extends over 14 amino acids. Germline assignment: CDR1 SSHAT and CDR2 FNYEAQ (reference sequence). CDR3 in DNA: TGTGCTAGCAGCTTTGCCGGGAGACAAGAGACCCAGTACTTC. Encoded protein: CASSFAGRQETQYF.

The rearrangement links TRBV10-3 to TRBJ1-6; 10 bases match TRBD1. CDR1 and CDR2 from the germline V gene are ENHRY and SYGVKD. V shed 7 bases and J 10 bases; nucleotides not matched to a gene: 4. The CDR3 length is 13 residues. CDR3 nucleotides: TGTGCCATCAAGGGGACAGGGGAATCACCCCTCCACTTT. It encodes CAIKGTGESPLHF.

This clonotype appeared many times. The chain joins TRBV12-3 or TRBV12-4 to TRBJ2-3; D gene unclear. V gave up 0 bases and J gave up 5 bases, with 9 bases separating them. This CDR3 region has 14 residues. CDR3 protein: CASSLAAMVDTQYF. CDR3 bases: TGTGCCAGCAGTTTAGCGGCGATGGTAGATACGCAGTATTTT.

At least ten counts were recorded for this clonotype. The rearrangement uses TRBV20-1 and TRBJ2-3; the match to TRBD2 covers 8 bases. The CDR3 extends over 14 amino acids. Germline loops: CDR1 DFQATT, CDR2 SNEGSKA (reference sequence). The J segment lost 1 base and the V segment lost 6 bases, leaving 6 bases of the junction unmatched. CDR3 DNA sequence: TGCAGTGCCCCCGGACTAGCAGGCACAGATACGCAGTATTTT. Its translation: CSAPGLAGTDTQYF.

This clonotype showed up just a few times. The chain is built from TRBV4-1 and TRBJ1-2, with 7 bases fitting TRBD1. V was pared by 4 bases and J by 2 bases, with 10 bases of the junction left unmatched. Germline V gene lookup returns CDR1 MGHRA and CDR2 YSYEKL. CDR3 length: 16 amino acids. CDR3: CASSPEGQRRNYGYTF. DNA of the CDR3: TGCGCCAGCAGCCCAGAGGGACAGCGAAGAAACTATGGCTACACCTTC.

This clonotype was recorded many times. In DNA form, the CDR3 reads TGTGCCAGCAGTTCTAGCGGGGGGAGCACAGATACGCAGTATTTT. This codes for CASSSSGGSTDTQYF. The chain employs TRBV12-3 or TRBV12-4 and TRBJ2-3; 11 bases are a match to TRBD2. The ends lost 4 bases at V and 0 bases at J; junction bases unmatched: 0. The length of the CDR3 is 15 residues.